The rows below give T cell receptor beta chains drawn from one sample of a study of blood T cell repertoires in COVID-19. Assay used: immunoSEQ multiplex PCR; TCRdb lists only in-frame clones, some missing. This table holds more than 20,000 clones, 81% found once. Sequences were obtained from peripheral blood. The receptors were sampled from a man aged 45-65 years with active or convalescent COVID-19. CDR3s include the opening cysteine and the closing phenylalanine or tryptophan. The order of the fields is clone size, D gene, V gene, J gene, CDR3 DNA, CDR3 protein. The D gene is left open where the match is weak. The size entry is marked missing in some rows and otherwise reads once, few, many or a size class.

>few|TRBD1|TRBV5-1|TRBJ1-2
TGCGCCAGCAGCGATAGACAGGGGGCCGTTAGTGGCTACACCTTC
CASSDRQGAVSGYTF
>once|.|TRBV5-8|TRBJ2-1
TGTGCCAGCAGCTTAGGAGGGAGTTACAATGAGCAGTTCTTC
CASSLGGSYNEQFF
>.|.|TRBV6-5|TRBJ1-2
TGTGCCAGCAAGACGGGTACGGCCAACTATGGCTACACCTTC
CASKTGTANYGYTF
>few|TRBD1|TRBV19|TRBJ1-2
TGTGCCAGTAGTCTCGGGACAGGCTTTTTGGCCTATGGCTACACCTTC
CASSLGTGFLAYGYTF
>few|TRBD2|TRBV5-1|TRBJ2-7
TGCGCCAGCAGCTCCCCGGGGGGTCGGTTTTATGTATCCGAGCAGTACTTC
CASSSPGGRFYVSEQYF
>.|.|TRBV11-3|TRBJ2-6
TGTGCCAGCAACGAACGGTACTCTGGGGCCAACGTCCTGACTTTC
CASNERYSGANVLTF
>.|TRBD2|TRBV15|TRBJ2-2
TGTGCCACCAGCCCAGCGGGAGAATCGAACACCGGGGAGCTGTTTTTT
CATSPAGESNTGELFF
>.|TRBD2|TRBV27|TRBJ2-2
TGTGCCAGCAGTTTACGGGCTAGCGGGGGGGCCGGGGAGCTGTTTTTT
CASSLRASGGAGELFF
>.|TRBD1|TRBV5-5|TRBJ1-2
TGTGCCAGCAGCTTGGGACAGGGATTTGGCTACACCTTC
CASSLGQGFGYTF
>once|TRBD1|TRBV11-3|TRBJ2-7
TGTGCCAGCAGCCCACAGGGGTTGATGGCCTACGAGCAGTACTTC
CASSPQGLMAYEQYF
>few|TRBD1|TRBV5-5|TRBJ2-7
TGTGCCAGCAGCTTGGCCCCCGGACAGGGTTTTTACGAGCAGTACTTC
CASSLAPGQGFYEQYF
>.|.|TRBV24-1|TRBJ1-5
TGTGCCACCAGTGAACCCGAGACAGGTCCTAAGGCCCAGCATTTT
CATSEPETGPKAQHF
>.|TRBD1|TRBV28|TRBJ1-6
TGTGCCAGCAGTCCTCGACAGGGGGATAATTCACCCCTCCACTTT
CASSPRQGDNSPLHF
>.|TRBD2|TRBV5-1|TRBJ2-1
TGCGCCAGCAGCTTGGGGACTAGCGGGAGTTACTACAATGAGCAGTTCTTC
CASSLGTSGSYYNEQFF
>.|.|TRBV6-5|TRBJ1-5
TGTGCCAGCAGTTTGGACAGCTATAGCAATCAGCCCCAGCATTTT
CASSLDSYSNQPQHF
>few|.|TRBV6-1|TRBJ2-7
TGTGCCAGCAGTGAAAAGGTTGGGCAGCCCTACGAGCAGTACTTC
CASSEKVGQPYEQYF
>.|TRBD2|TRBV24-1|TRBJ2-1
TGTGCCACCAGTGACCAATCCGGGACTAGCGGATACAATGAGCAGTTCTTC
CATSDQSGTSGYNEQFF
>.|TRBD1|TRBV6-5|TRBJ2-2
TGTGCCAGCAGTTATACAGGGGTTTTGAACACCGGGGAGCTGTTTTTT
CASSYTGVLNTGELFF
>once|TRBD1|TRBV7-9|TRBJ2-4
TGTGCCAGCAGCTCCAGGGACAGCCAGATTCAGTACTTC
CASSSRDSQIQYF
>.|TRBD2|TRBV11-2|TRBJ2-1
TGTGCCAGCAGCTTAGAAGCGGGAGGACTCTCCTACAATGAGCAGTTCTTC
CASSLEAGGLSYNEQFF
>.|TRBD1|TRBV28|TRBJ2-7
TGTGCCAGCAGGGGCTCCGGGACAGGGAGTTCCGAGCAGTACTTC
CASRGSGTGSSEQYF
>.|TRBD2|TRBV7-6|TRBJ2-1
TGTGCCAGCAGCTTAGCGGGACTACTCTCCTACAATGAGCAGTTCTTC
CASSLAGLLSYNEQFF
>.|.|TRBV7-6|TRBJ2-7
TGTGCCAGCAGCTTAGCGCCAGGGCGGTACGAGCAGTACTTC
CASSLAPGRYEQYF
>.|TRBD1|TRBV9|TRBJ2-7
TGTGCCAGCAGCGCCCGGGACAGTACTTCCTACGAGCAGTACTTC
CASSARDSTSYEQYF
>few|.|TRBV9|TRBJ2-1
TGTGCCAGCGGATCCTCAGCGGGTCTGAGCTCCTACAATGAGCAGTTCTTC
CASGSSAGLSSYNEQFF
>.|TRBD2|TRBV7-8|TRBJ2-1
TGTGCCAGCAGCTTAATAAGCGGGAGGGCGAATGAGCAGTTCTTC
CASSLISGRANEQFF
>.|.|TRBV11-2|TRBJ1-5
TGTGCCAGCAGCTTTAACAGGGACCAGCCCCAGCATTTT
CASSFNRDQPQHF
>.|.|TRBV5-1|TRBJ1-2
TGCGCCAGCACTCCCGGAGGGGACTATGGCTACACCTTC
CASTPGGDYGYTF
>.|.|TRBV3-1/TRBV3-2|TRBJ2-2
TGTGCCAGCAGCCAAGCTGACACCGGGGAGCTGTTTTTT
CASSQADTGELFF
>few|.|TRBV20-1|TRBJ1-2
TGCAGTGCTCCAGGGTCCTTCTTAGGCACCTTC
CSAPGSFLGTF
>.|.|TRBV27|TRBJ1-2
TGTGCCAGCAGTTTCAGGGGAGCTAACTATGGCTACACCTTC
CASSFRGANYGYTF
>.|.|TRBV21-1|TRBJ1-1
TGTGCCACCCCAAAGGGGCGCGACACTGAAGCTTTCTTT
CATPKGRDTEAFF
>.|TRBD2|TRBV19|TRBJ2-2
TGTGCCAGTAGTATCGGGACTAGCGGGGACGGCCGGTTCGGGGAGCTGTTTTTT
CASSIGTSGDGRFGELFF
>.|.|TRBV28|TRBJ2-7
TGTGCCAGCAGTTTCTGGCAGCAGGCCTACGAGCAGTACTTC
CASSFWQQAYEQYF
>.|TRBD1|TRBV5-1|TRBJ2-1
TGCGCCAGCAGCGCGGACAGGGGCTTAGCGGAAACCAAGTTCTTC
CASSADRGLAETKFF
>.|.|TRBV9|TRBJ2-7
TGTGCCAAAGTTAACGTCGCGTACGAGCAGTACTTC
CAKVNVAYEQYF
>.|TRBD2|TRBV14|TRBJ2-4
TGTGCCAGCAGCCAAGAGGGGGGACTAGATGAGTACTTC
CASSQEGGLDEYF
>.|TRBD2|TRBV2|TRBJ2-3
TGTGCCAGCAGTGCCTACTGGGGTAGCGGGTGGAGGACAGATACGCAGTATTTT
CASSAYWGSGWRTDTQYF
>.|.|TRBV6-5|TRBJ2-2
TGTGCCAGCAGGGACGGGATTAACACCGGGGAGCTGTTTTTT
CASRDGINTGELFF
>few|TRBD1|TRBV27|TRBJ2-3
TGTGCCAGCAGTCCGCGGACAGGGGGCATAGATACGCAGTATTTT
CASSPRTGGIDTQYF
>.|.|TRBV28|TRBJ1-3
TGTGCCAGCAGCTCCGGGGGGAAGACTGGAAACACCATATATTTT
CASSSGGKTGNTIYF
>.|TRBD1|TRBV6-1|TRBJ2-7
TGTGCCAGCAGTGAATATGGACAGGGGGCATACGAGCAGTACTTC
CASSEYGQGAYEQYF
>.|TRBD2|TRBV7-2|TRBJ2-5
TGTGCCAGCAGCGGTTGGACTAGCGCGACGTACCAAGAGACCCAGTACTTC
CASSGWTSATYQETQYF
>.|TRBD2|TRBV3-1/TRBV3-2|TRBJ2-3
TGTGCCAGCAGTCGTACCGGGGGGGCTAGCACAGATACGCAGTATTTT
CASSRTGGASTDTQYF
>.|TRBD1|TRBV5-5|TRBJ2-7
TGTGCCAGCAGCTTAGTGGGGACAGGGGGCTTAGAGCAGTACTTC
CASSLVGTGGLEQYF
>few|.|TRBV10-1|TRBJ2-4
TGCGCCAGCAGTGATGGGGGGACGAAAAACATTCAGTACTTC
CASSDGGTKNIQYF
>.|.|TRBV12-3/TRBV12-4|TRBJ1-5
TGTGCCAGCAGTCCTTATAGCAATCAGCCCCAGCATTTT
CASSPYSNQPQHF
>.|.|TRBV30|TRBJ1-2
TGTGCCTACAGCTCGGACAGAGCATGGTATGGCTACACCTTC
CAYSSDRAWYGYTF
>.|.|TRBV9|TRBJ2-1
TGTGCCAGCAGCGGGAGGATAGCAAGCTCCTACAATGAGCAGTTCTTC
CASSGRIASSYNEQFF
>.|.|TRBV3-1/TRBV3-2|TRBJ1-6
TGTGCCAGCAGCCACCAGGGGAGGGGGGACTATAATTCACCCCTCCACTTT
CASSHQGRGDYNSPLHF
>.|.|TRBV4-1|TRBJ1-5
TGCGCCAGCAGCCAAGCGATACTGACAGCTAGCAATCAGCCCCAGCATTTT
CASSQAILTASNQPQHF
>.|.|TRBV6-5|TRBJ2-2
TGTGCCAGCATTAGCGGAGTCACCGGGGAGCTGTTTTTT
CASISGVTGELFF
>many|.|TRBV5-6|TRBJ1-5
TGTGCCAGCAGCTTCCGAGGGCAGCCCCAGCATTTT
CASSFRGQPQHF
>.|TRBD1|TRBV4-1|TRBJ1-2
TGCGCCAGCAGCCAAGTGACAGGGGGAACTTCGGGTGGCTACACCTTC
CASSQVTGGTSGGYTF
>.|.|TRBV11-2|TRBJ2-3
TGTGCCAGCAGCCTTCAGGGGTACGGGGTCACAGATACGCAGTATTTT
CASSLQGYGVTDTQYF
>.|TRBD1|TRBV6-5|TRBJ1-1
TGTGCCAGCAGAAGGACAGGGTCAATGAACACTGAAGCTTTCTTT
CASRRTGSMNTEAFF
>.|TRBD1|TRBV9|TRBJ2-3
TGTGCCAGCAGCGAGCAGGGGGCCACAGATACGCAGTATTTT
CASSEQGATDTQYF
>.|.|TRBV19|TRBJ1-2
TGTGCCAGTAGTATTCCGGGACATGACTATGGCTACACCTTC
CASSIPGHDYGYTF
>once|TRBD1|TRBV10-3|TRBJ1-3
TGTGCCATCAGAGGGGACAGGGGGTCCTCTGGAAACACCATATATTTT
CAIRGDRGSSGNTIYF